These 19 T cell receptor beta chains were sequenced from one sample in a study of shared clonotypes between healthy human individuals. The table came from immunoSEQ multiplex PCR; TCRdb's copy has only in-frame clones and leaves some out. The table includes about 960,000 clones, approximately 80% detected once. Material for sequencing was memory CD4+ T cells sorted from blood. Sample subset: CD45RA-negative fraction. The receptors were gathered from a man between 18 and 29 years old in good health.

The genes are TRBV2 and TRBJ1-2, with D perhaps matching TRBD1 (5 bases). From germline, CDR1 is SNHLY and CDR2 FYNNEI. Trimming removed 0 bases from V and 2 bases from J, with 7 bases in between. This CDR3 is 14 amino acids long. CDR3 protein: CASSEAKGNYGYTF. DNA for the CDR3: TGTGCCAGCAGTGAAGCGAAGGGGAACTATGGCTACACCTTC.

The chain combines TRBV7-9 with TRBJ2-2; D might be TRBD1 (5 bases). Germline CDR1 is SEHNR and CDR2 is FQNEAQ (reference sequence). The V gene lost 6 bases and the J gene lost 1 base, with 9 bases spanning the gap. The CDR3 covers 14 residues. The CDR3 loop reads CASSPTGNTGELFF. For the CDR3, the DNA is TGTGCCAGCAGTCCAACAGGGAACACCGGGGAGCTGTTTTTT.

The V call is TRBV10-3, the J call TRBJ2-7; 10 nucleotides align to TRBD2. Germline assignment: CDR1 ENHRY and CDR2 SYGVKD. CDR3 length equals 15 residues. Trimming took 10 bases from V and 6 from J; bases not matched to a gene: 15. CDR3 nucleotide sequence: TGTGCCACCAGCCTTATTGCTAGCGGGAGACGCGAGCAGTACTTC. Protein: CATSLIASGRREQYF.

The CDR3 region has the DNA TGTGCCTGGGCGCCAGGGGGCAAATTCCAAGAGACCCAGTACTTC. This encodes CAWAPGGKFQETQYF. J is TRBJ2-5 and V is TRBV30, with TRBD1 identical over 8 bases. The CDR3 sequence is 15 residues long. Trimming cost V 5 bases and J 1 base; bases outside gene matches: 9. The germline gives CDR1 GTSNPN, CDR2 SVGIG (reference sequence).

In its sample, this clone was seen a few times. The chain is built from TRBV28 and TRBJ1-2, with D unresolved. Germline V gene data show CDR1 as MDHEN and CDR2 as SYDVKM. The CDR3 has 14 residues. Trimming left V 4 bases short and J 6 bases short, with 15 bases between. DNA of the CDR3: TGTGCCAGCAGTTCCCCCGGGCAGGCCCATGGCTACACCTTC. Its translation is CASSSPGQAHGYTF.

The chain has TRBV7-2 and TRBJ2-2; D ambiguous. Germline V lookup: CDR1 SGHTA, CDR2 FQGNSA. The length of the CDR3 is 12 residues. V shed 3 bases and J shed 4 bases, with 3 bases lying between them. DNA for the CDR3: TGTGCCAGCAGCTTCCTCACCGGGGAGCTGTTTTTT. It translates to CASSFLTGELFF. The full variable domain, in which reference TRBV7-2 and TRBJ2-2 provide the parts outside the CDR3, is GAGVSQSPSNKVTEKGKDVELRCDPISGHTALYWYRQSLGQGLEFLIYFQGNSAPDKSGLPSDRFSAERTGGSVSTLTIQRTQQEDSAVYLCASSFLTGELFFGEGSRLTVL.

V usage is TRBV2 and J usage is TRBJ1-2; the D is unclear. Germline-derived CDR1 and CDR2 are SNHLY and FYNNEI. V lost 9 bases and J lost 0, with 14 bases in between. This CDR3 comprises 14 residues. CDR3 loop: CARGNSGSNYGYTF. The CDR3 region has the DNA TGTGCCAGGGGAAACAGTGGGTCTAACTATGGCTACACCTTC.

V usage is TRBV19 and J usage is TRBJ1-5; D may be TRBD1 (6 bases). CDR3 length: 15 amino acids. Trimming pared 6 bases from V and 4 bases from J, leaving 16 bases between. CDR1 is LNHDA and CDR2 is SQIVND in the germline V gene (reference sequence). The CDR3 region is CASRPGTFWNQPQHF. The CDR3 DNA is TGTGCCAGTAGGCCCGGGACATTTTGGAATCAGCCCCAGCATTTT.

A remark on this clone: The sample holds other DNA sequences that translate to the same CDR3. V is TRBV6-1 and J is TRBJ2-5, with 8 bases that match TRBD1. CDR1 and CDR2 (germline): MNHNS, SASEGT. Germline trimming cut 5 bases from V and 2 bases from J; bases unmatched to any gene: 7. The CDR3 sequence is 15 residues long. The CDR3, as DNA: TGTGCCAGCAGTACGAGACAGGGGATTCAAGAGACCCAGTACTTC. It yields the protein CASSTRQGIQETQYF.

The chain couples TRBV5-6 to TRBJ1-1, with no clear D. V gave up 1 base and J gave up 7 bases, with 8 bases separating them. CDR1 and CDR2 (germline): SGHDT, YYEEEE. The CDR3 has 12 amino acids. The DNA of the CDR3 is TGTGCCAGCAGCTTGAGGGAATTTGAAGCTTTCTTT. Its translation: CASSLREFEAFF.

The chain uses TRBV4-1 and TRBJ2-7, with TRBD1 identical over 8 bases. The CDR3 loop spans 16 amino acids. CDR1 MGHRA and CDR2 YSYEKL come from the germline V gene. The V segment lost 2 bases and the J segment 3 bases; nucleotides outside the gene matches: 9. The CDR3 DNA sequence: TGCGCCAGCAGCCAACCCACAGGGGGAAGTGGCTACGAGCAGTACTTC. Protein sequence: CASSQPTGGSGYEQYF.

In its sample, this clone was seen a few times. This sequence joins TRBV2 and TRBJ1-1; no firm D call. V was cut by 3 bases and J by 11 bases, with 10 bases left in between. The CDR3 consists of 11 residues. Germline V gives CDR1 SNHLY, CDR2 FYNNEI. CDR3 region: CASSEGSMAFF. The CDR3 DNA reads TGTGCCAGCAGTGAGGGGAGTATGGCTTTCTTT.

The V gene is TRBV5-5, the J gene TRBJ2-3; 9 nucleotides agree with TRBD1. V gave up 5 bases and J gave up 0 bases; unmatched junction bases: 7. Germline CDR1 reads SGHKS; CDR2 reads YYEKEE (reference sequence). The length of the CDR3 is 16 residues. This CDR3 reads CASRGQGVSSTDTQYF. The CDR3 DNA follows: TGTGCCAGCAGGGGACAGGGTGTCTCTAGCACAGATACGCAGTATTTT.

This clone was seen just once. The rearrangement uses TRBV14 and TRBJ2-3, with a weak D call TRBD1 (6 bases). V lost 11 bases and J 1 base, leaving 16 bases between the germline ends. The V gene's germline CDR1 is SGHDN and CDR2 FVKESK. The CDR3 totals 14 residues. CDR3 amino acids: CACGGDTGTDTQYF. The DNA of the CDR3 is TGTGCCTGTGGTGGGGACACAGGCACAGATACGCAGTATTTT. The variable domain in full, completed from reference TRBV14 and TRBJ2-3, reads EAGVTQFPSHSVIEKGQTVTLRCDPISGHDNLYWYRRVMGKEIKFLLHFVKESKQDESGMPNNRFLAERTGGTYSTLKVQPAELEDSGVYFCACGGDTGTDTQYFGPGTRLTVL.

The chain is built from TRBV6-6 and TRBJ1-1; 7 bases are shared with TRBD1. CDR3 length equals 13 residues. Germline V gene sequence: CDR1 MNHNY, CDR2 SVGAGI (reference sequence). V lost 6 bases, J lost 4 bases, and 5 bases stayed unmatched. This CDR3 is CASRGGGVTEAFF. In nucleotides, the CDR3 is TGTGCCAGCAGGGGAGGGGGCGTCACTGAAGCTTTCTTT.

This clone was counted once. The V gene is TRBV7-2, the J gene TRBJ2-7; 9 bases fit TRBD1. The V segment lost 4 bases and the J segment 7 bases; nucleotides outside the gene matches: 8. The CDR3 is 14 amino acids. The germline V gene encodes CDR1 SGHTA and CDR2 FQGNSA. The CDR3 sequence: CASSSQGASLEQYF. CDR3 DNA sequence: TGTGCCAGCAGCTCACAGGGGGCCTCGCTGGAGCAGTACTTC. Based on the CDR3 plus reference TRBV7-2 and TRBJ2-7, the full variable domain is GAGVSQSPSNKVTEKGKDVELRCDPISGHTALYWYRQSLGQGLEFLIYFQGNSAPDKSGLPSDRFSAERTGGSVSTLTIQRTQQEDSAVYLCASSSQGASLEQYFGPGTRLTVT.

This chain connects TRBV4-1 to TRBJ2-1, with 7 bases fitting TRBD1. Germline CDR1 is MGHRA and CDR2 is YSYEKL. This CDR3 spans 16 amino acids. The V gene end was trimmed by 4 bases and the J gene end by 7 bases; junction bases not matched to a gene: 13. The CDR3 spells CASSRSERQGGNEQFF. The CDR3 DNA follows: TGCGCCAGCAGCCGATCAGAGAGACAGGGCGGGAATGAGCAGTTCTTC.

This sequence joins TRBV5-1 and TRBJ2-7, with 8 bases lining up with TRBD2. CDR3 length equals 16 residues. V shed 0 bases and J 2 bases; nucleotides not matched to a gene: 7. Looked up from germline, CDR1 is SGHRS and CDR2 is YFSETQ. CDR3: CASSLGSGTPTYEQYF. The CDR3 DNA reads TGCGCCAGCAGCTTGGGTAGCGGGACCCCTACCTACGAGCAGTACTTC. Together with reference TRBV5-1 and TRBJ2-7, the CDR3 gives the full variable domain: KAGVTQTPRYLIKTRGQQVTLSCSPISGHRSVSWYQQTPGQGLQFLFEYFSETQRNKGNFPGRFSGRQFSNSRSEMNVSTLELGDSALYLCASSLGSGTPTYEQYFGPGTRLTVT.

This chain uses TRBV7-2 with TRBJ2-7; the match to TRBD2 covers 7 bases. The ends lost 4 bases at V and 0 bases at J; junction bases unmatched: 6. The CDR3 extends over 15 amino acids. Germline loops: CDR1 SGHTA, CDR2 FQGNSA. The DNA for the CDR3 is TGTGCCAGCAGCTCGTCACTAGCGCGCTCCTACGAGCAGTACTTC. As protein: CASSSSLARSYEQYF. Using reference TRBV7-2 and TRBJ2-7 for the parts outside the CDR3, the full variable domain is GAGVSQSPSNKVTEKGKDVELRCDPISGHTALYWYRQSLGQGLEFLIYFQGNSAPDKSGLPSDRFSAERTGGSVSTLTIQRTQQEDSAVYLCASSSSLARSYEQYFGPGTRLTVT.